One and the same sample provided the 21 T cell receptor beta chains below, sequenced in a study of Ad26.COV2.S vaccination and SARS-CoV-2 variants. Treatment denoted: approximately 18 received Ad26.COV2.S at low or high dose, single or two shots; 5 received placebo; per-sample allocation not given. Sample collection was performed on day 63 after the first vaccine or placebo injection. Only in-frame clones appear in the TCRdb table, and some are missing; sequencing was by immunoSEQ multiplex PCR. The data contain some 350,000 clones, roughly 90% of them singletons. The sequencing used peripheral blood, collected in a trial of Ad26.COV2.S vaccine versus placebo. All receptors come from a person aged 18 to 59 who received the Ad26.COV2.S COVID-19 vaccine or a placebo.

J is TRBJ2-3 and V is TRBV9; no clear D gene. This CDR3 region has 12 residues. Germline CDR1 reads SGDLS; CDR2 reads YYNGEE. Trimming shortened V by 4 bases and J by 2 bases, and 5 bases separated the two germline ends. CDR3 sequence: CASSLTTDTQYF. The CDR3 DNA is TGTGCCAGCAGCTTGACCACAGATACGCAGTATTTT.

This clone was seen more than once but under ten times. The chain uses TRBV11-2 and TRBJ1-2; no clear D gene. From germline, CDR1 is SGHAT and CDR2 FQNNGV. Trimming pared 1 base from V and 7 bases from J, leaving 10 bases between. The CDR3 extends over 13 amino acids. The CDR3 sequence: CASSLVLLGGYTF. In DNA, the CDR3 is TGTGCCAGCAGCTTAGTTCTTTTGGGTGGCTACACCTTC.

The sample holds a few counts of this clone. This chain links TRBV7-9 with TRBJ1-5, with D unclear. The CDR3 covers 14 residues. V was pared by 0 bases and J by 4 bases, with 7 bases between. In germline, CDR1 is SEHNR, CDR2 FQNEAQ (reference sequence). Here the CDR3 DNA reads TGTGCCAGCAGCTTAGCGTCGAATAATCAGCCCCAGCATTTT. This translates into CASSLASNNQPQHF.

CDR3 in amino acids: CASSQGPSYEQYF. In DNA form, the CDR3 reads TGTGCCAGCAGCCAAGGGCCTTCCTACGAGCAGTACTTC. The V and J genes are TRBV3-1 (or the pseudogene TRBV3-2) and TRBJ2-7; D is ambiguous. CDR1 LGHDT and CDR2 YNNKEL come from the germline V gene (reference sequence). The germline V and J ends were trimmed by 1 base and 1 base, with 5 bases remaining between them. The CDR3 sequence is 13 residues long.

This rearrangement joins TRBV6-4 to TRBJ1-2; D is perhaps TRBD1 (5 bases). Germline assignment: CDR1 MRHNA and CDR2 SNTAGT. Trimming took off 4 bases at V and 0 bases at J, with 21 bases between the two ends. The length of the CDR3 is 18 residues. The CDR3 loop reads CASSVWGDRGASNYGYTF. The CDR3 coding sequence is TGTGCCAGCAGTGTATGGGGGGACCGAGGGGCTTCTAACTATGGCTACACCTTC.

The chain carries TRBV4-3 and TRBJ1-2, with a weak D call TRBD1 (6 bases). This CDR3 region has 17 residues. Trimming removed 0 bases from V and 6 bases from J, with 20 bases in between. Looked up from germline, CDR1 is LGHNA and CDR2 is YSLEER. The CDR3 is CASSQEDPTGTLDGYTF. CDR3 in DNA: TGCGCCAGCAGCCAAGAGGATCCAACCGGGACATTGGATGGCTACACCTTC.

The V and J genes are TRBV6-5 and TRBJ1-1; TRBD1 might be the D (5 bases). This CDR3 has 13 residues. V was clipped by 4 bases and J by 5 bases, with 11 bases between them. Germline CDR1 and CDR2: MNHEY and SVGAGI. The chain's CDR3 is CASSWIGGTEAFF. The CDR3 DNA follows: TGTGCCAGCAGTTGGATTGGGGGGACTGAAGCTTTCTTT.

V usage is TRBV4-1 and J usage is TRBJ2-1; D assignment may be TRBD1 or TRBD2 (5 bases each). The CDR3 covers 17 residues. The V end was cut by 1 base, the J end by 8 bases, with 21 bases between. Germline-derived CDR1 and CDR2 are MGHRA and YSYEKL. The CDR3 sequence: CASSQASFQGPEDEQFF. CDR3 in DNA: TGCGCCAGCAGCCAAGCTTCCTTTCAGGGACCCGAGGATGAGCAGTTCTTC.

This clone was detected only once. The CDR3 DNA reads TGTGCCAGCAGCACTTCCGACAGGGCCGGGAATGAGCAGTTCTTC. This gives the protein CASSTSDRAGNEQFF. The gene calls are TRBV6-6 and TRBJ2-1, with TRBD1 matching over 7 bases. V shed 6 bases, J shed 7 bases, and the junction held 12 bases outside the gene matches. The CDR3 contains 15 residues. Germline CDR1 MNHNY, CDR2 SVGAGI (reference sequence).

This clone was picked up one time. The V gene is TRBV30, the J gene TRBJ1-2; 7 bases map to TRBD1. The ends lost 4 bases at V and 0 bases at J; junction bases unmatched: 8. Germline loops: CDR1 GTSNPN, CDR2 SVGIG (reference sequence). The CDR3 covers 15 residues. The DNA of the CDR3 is TGTGCCTGGACTGGGACAGCCTCTCCTAACTATGGCTACACCTTC. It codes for CAWTGTASPNYGYTF.

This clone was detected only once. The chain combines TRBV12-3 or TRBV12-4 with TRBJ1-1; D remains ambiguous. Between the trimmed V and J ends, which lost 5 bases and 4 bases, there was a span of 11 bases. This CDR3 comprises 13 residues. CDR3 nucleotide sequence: TGTGCCAGCAGTGCGGGTACGAGCACTGAAGCTTTCTTT. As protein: CASSAGTSTEAFF.

CDR3 residues: CASSPSLRVLNPGNTIYF. The CDR3 nucleotides are TGTGCCAGCAGCCCCTCCCTCAGGGTTTTAAATCCTGGAAACACCATATATTTT. This sequence joins TRBV28 and TRBJ1-3, with D possibly matching TRBD1 (5 bases). The CDR3 loop spans 18 amino acids. From germline, CDR1 is MDHEN and CDR2 SYDVKM. Deletions cut 6 bases from V and 2 bases from J, with 23 bases between.

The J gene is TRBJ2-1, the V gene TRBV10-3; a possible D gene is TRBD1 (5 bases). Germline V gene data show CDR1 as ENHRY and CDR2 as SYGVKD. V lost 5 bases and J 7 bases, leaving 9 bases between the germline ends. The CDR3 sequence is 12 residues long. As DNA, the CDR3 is TGTGCCATCAGTATTGACAGTAATGAGCAGTTCTTC. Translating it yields CAISIDSNEQFF.

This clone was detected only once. CDR3 loop: CASSLGLQGSYEQYV. The CDR3 DNA reads as TGTGCCAGCAGTTTAGGCTTACAAGGATCCTACGAGCAGTACGTC. This chain connects TRBV28 to TRBJ2-7; D ambiguous. This CDR3 has 15 amino acids. V was shortened by 2 bases and J by 1 base, with 12 bases between the two germline ends. CDR1 and CDR2 from the germline V gene are MDHEN and SYDVKM.

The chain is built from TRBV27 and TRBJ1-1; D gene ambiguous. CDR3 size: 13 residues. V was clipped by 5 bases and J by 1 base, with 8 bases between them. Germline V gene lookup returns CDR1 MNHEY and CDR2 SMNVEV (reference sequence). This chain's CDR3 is CASSPTTNTEAFF. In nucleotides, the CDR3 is TGTGCCAGCAGTCCTACGACGAACACTGAAGCTTTCTTT.

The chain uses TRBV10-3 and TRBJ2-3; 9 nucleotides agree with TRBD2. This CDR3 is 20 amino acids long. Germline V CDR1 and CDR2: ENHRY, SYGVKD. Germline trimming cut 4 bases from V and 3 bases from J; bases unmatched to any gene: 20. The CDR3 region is CAISGAIGAGGPEKTDTQYF. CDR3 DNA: TGTGCCATCAGTGGGGCGATCGGGGCGGGAGGGCCGGAGAAAACAGATACGCAGTATTTT.

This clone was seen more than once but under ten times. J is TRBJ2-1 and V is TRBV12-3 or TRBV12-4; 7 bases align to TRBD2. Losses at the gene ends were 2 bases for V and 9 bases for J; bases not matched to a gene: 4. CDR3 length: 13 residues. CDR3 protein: CASSLTGGSEQFF. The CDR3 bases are TGTGCCAGCAGTTTAACCGGGGGGAGTGAGCAGTTCTTC.

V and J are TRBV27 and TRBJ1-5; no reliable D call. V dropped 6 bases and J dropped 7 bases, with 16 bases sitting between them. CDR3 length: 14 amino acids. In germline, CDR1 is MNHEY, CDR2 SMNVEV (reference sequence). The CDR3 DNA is TGTGCCAGCAGGGAGGCAGCTCTGGAACAGCCCCAGCATTTT. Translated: CASREAALEQPQHF.

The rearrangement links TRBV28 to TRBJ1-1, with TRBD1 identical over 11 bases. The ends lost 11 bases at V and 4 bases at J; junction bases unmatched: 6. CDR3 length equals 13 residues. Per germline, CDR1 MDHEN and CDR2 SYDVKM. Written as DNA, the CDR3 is TGTGCCGGCTGCGGGACAGGGGGCACTGAAGCTTTCTTT. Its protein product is CAGCGTGGTEAFF.

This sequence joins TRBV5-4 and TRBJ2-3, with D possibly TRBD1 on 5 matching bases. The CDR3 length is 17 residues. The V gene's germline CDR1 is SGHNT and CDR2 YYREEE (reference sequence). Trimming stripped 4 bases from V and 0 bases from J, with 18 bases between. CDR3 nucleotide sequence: TGTGCCAGCAGCGCCCCGACAGCCCAATCTAGCACAGATACGCAGTATTTT. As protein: CASSAPTAQSSTDTQYF.

The CDR3, as DNA: TGTGCCAGCAGCTTAGAACAGGGTTCCCCCTACGAGCAGTACTTC. Its protein product is CASSLEQGSPYEQYF. The chain joins TRBV11-2 to TRBJ2-7, with D perhaps TRBD1 (6 bases). Trimming took off 0 bases at V and 2 bases at J, with 11 bases between the two ends. The CDR3 runs 15 residues. The germline V gene encodes CDR1 SGHAT and CDR2 FQNNGV.